The entry below gives a single T cell receptor beta chain sequence along with its context. Assay used: immunoSEQ multiplex PCR; TCRdb lists only in-frame clones, some missing. Of 160,000 or so clones listed, roughly 88% are singletons. The data belong to a study of blood T cell repertoires in COVID-19. Germline V gene sequence: CDR1 SGHVS, CDR2 FNYEAQ. This CDR3 comprises 15 residues. After removal of 1 base from V and 6 bases from J, the junction contained 4 bases not matched to a gene. This clonotype originated in a man aged 45-65 years who had recovered from COVID-19. The chain is built from TRBV7-6 and TRBJ2-1, with 9 bases that match TRBD2. Sequenced: PBMCs or T cells enriched from blood (not recorded which). CDR3 in amino acids: CASSLDGLASNEQFF. CDR3 nucleotides: TGTGCCAGCAGCTTAGATGGACTAGCGTCCAATGAGCAGTTCTTC.